This T cell receptor (beta chain) was identified in a study of blood T cell repertoires in COVID-19. Germline loops: CDR1 MNHEY, CDR2 SVGEGT. The CDR3 contains 12 residues. Trimming shortened V by 5 bases and J by 4 bases, and 9 bases separated the two germline ends. Libraries were prepared by immunoSEQ multiplex PCR; TCRdb keeps only in-frame clonotypes and omits some of them. The repertoire includes about 220,000 clones, approximately 78% of them detected once, and less than 6% sits in the top ten. The sequenced sample was peripheral blood. This TCR was recovered from a woman aged 70 to 79 with COVID-19, enrolled during active disease. The chain uses TRBV6-2 or TRBV6-3 and TRBJ2-7; TRBD1 is a possible D gene (6 bases). CDR3 in DNA: TGTGCCAGCAGTAGACAGGATTACGAGCAGTACTTC. Its translation is CASSRQDYEQYF.